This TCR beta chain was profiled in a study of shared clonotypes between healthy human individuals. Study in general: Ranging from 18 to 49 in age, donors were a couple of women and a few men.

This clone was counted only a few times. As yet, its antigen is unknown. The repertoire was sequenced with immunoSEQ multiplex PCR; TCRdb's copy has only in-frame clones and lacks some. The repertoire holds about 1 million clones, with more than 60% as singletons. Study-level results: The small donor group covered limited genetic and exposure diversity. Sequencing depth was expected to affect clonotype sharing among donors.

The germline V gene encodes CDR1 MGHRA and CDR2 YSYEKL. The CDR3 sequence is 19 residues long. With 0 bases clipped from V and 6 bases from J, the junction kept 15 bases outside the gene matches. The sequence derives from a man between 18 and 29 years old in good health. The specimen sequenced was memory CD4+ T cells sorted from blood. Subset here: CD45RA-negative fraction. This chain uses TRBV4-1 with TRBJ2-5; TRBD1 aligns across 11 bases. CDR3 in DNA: TGCGCCAGCAGCCAAGATTATCGCGGGACAGGGGGTTTGACACAGACCCAGTACTTC. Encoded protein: CASSQDYRGTGGLTQTQYF.